These 11 T cell receptor beta chains came from one sample sequenced in a study of monozygotic twins with inflammatory bowel disease. TCRdb re-called the 5' RACE reads; one entry per CDR3 protein, DNA not given. There are some 190,000 distinct CDR3 sequences in the sample, with 7.5% to 9.5% held by the top ten. The sequencing sample was made of blood. The source is a human donor with ulcerative colitis or Crohn's disease, or a healthy co-twin of an affected twin (not recorded which).

The rearrangement uses TRBV6-1 and TRBJ1-5; TCRdb calls TRBD1, which cannot be checked without DNA. The germline gives CDR1 MNHNS, CDR2 SASEGT. This CDR3 has 15 residues. The CDR3 loop is CASRKGGSGNQPQHF.

V and J are TRBV30 and TRBJ1-1; the TCRdb call, TRBD1, lacks DNA for checking. The CDR3 totals 16 residues. Germline loops: CDR1 GTSNPN, CDR2 SVGIG (reference sequence). The CDR3: CAWRGDLNLMNTEAFF. Filled out from reference TRBV30 and TRBJ1-1, the complete variable domain reads SQTIHQWPATLVQPVGSPLSLECTVEGTSNPNLYWYRQAAGRGLQLLFYSVGIGQISSEVPQNLSASRPQDRQFILSSKKLLLSDSGFYLCAWRGDLNLMNTEAFFGQGTRLTVV.

This chain's CDR3 is CASSGDTRNTGELFF. This chain uses TRBV5-6 with TRBJ2-2; with no DNA, the TCRdb D assignment of TRBD1 cannot be verified. This CDR3 has 15 residues. CDR1 and CDR2 (germline): SGHDT, YYEEEE.

The chain uses TRBV27 and TRBJ2-1. In germline, CDR1 is MNHEY, CDR2 SMNVEV (reference sequence). The CDR3 extends over 14 amino acids. The CDR3: CASSLSIGLNEQFF.

The V gene is TRBV30, the J gene TRBJ2-7. This CDR3 comprises 20 residues. From germline, CDR1 is GTSNPN and CDR2 SVGIG (reference sequence). The CDR3 protein is CAWSKALVGLLGAKSYEQYF.

The chain combines TRBV20-1 with TRBJ2-3; the D gene TCRdb calls, TRBD2, cannot be checked with no DNA. This CDR3 is built from 15 residues. Germline loops: CDR1 DFQATT, CDR2 SNEGSKA (reference sequence). The CDR3 here is CSAKKAGGVTDTQYF.

This chain uses TRBV20-1 with TRBJ2-5; TCRdb's assignment of TRBD1 cannot be checked, as there is no DNA. The CDR3 loop spans 12 amino acids. Germline V gives CDR1 DFQATT, CDR2 SNEGSKA (reference sequence). The CDR3 sequence: CSARDSKETQYF.

This chain uses TRBV6-1 with TRBJ2-7; the D gene TCRdb calls, TRBD2, cannot be checked with no DNA. CDR3 length: 13 residues. Per the germline V gene, CDR1 is MNHNS and CDR2 is SASEGT. The CDR3 protein is CATSTGTRYEQYF.

The V call is TRBV6-1, the J call TRBJ1-4; the D call from TCRdb, TRBD1, cannot be confirmed without DNA. Germline V lookup: CDR1 MNHNS, CDR2 SASEGT. This CDR3 has 15 amino acids. The CDR3 sequence is CASSQMGGGNEKLFF.

The genes are TRBV12-3 or TRBV12-4 and TRBJ2-3; TCRdb's D call of TRBD1 is untestable without DNA. The CDR3 totals 15 residues. CDR3 protein: CASSPRQASTDTQYF.

V gene TRBV30 combines with J gene TRBJ2-7; TCRdb calls TRBD1, which cannot be checked without DNA. Germline loops: CDR1 GTSNPN, CDR2 SVGIG (reference sequence). This CDR3 region has 14 residues. The CDR3 protein is CAWSPRQTIYEQYF. The full variable domain, with the rest looked up from reference TRBV30 and TRBJ2-7, is SQTIHQWPATLVQPVGSPLSLECTVEGTSNPNLYWYRQAAGRGLQLLFYSVGIGQISSEVPQNLSASRPQDRQFILSSKKLLLSDSGFYLCAWSPRQTIYEQYFGPGTRLTVT.